This T cell receptor (beta chain) stems from a study of blood T cell repertoires in COVID-19. Across the study: The cDNA or gDNA used as material had been derived from T cells, B-cell-depleted T cells, or PBMCs.

V was trimmed by 2 bases and J by 4 bases, leaving 3 bases between them. The CDR3 runs 11 residues. From germline, CDR1 is ENHRY and CDR2 SYGVKD. Across 24 US areas, participants ranged in age from roughly 18 to 95 years. Method: immunoSEQ multiplex PCR; TCRdb's copy keeps in-frame clones and lacks some. Found here are fewer than 300,000 clones, around nine tenths of them singletons; the top ten hold about 1.1%. Sequencing used PBMCs or T cells enriched from blood (not recorded which). This clonotype was obtained from a woman aged 25 to 45 who had recovered from COVID-19. The chain combines TRBV10-3 with TRBJ2-7, with no clear D. Here the CDR3 reads CAISEQYEQYF. The CDR3 region has the DNA TGTGCCATCAGTGAGCAATACGAGCAGTACTTC.